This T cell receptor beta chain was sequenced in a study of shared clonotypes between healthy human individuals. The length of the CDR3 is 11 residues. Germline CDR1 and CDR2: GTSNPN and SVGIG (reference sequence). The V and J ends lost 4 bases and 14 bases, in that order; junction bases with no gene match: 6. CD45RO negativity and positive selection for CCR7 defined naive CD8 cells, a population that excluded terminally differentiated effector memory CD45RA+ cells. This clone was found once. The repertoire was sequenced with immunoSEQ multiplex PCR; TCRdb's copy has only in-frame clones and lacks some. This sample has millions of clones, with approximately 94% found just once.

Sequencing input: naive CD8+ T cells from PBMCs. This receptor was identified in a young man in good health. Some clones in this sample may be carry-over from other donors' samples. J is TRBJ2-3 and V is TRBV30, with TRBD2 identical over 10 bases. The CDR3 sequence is CAWMVEREGYF. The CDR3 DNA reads TGTGCCTGGATGGTGGAGCGGGAGGGGTATTTT.